The clone carrying this T cell receptor beta chain was observed many times. The antigen remains unidentified. Unique molecular identifiers were carried by the TCR beta cDNA libraries. About 500,000 cDNA molecules came from 1 to 10 million T cells. MiXCR was run by TCRdb on the PCR reads, yielding one entry per CDR3 protein. This table holds about 260,000 distinct CDR3 sequences, 36% found once. Germline V gene data show CDR1 as SGHDT and CDR2 as YYEEEE. V was pared by 0 bases and J by 2 bases, with 9 bases between. This CDR3 is built from 15 residues. The sample is drawn from a study of post-analysis software for immune sequencing data. The wider study: The courses of disease that were included comprised relapsing-remitting, secondary progressive and progressive-relapsing multiple sclerosis. Study results and caveats: Multiple sclerosis patients showed significantly lower normalized Chao1 diversity than controls did. A few TRBV segments (TRBV5-6, TRBV5-1 and TRBV20-1 among them) occurred more frequently in patients than in controls. Samples sharing a preparation batch grouped tightly together when assessed by F measure.

This clonotype was sampled from a girl between 10 and 17 years old with multiple sclerosis. Material for sequencing was blood. This chain links TRBV5-6 with TRBJ2-1; D not resolved. The CDR3 here is CASSLAQEPYNEQFF. In DNA, the CDR3 is TGTGCCAGCAGCTTGGCCCAGGAACCCTACAATGAGCAGTTCTTC.